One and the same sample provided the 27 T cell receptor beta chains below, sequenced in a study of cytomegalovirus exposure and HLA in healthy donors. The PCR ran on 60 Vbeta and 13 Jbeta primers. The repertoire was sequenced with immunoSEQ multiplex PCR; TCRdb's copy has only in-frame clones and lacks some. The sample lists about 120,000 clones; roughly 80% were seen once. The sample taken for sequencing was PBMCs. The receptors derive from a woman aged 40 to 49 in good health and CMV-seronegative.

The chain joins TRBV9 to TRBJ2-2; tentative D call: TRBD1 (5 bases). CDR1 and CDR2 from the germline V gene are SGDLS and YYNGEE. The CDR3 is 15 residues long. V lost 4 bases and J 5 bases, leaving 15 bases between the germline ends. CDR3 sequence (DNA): TGTGCCAGCAGCCCAATCAGGGTGGGGACCGGGGAGCTGTTTTTT. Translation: CASSPIRVGTGELFF.

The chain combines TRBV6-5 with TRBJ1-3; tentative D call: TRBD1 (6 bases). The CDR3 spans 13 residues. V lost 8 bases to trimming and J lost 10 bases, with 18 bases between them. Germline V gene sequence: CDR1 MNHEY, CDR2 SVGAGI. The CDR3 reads CASQRGSLGTIYF. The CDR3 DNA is TGTGCCAGCCAGAGGGGGTCTTTAGGGACCATATATTTT.

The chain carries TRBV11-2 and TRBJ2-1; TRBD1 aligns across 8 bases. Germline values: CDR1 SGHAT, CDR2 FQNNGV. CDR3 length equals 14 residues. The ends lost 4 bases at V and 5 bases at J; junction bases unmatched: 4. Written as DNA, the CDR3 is TGTGCCAGCAGCTCTAACAGGGGGAACAATGAGCAGTTCTTC. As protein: CASSSNRGNNEQFF.

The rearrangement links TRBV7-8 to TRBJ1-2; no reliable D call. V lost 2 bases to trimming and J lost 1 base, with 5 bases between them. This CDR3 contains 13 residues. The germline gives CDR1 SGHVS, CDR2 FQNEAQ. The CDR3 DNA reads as TGTGCCAGCAGCTTATCGAGTAACTATGGCTACACCTTC. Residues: CASSLSSNYGYTF. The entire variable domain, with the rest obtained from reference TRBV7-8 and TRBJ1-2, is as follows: GAGVSQSPRYKVAKRGQDVALRCDPISGHVSLFWYQQALGQGPEFLTYFQNEAQLDKSGLPSDRFFAERPEGSVSTLKIQRTQQEDSAVYLCASSLSSNYGYTFGSGTRLTVV.

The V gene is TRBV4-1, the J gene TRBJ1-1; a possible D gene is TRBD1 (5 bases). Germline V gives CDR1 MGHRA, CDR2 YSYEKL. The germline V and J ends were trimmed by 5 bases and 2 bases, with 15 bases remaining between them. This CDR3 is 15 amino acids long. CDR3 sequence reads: CASSTRQGGNTEAFF. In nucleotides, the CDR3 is TGCGCCAGCAGCACCCGCCAGGGTGGAAACACTGAAGCTTTCTTT.

The CDR3 region is CASSSRLAGGSTGELFF. In nucleotides, the CDR3 is TGCGCCAGCAGCTCGCGACTAGCGGGAGGTAGCACCGGGGAGCTGTTTTTT. The chain uses TRBV5-1 and TRBJ2-2; TRBD2 aligns across 13 bases. The CDR3 has 17 residues. Germline-derived CDR1 and CDR2 are SGHRS and YFSETQ. V gave up 3 bases and J gave up 4 bases; unmatched junction bases: 6.

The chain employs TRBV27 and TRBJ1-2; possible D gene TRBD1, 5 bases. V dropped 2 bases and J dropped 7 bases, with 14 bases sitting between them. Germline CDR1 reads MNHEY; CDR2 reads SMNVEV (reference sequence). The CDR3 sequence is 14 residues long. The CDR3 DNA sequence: TGTGCCAGCAGTTTAGAACCAGGGAGGAGTGGCTACACCTTC. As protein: CASSLEPGRSGYTF.

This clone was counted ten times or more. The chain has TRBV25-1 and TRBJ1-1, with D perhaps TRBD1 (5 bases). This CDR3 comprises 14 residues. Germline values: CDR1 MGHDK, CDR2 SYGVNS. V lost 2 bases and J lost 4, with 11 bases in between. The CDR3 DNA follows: TGTGCCAGCAGTGAACGACACCAGGGCACTGAAGCTTTCTTT. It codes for CASSERHQGTEAFF.

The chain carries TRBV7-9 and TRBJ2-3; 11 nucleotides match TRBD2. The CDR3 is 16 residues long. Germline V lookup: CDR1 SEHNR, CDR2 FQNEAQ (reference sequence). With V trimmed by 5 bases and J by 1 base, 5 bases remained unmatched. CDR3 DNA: TGTGCCAGCAGCCTCACTAGCGGGAGAGGCACAGATACGCAGTATTTT. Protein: CASSLTSGRGTDTQYF.

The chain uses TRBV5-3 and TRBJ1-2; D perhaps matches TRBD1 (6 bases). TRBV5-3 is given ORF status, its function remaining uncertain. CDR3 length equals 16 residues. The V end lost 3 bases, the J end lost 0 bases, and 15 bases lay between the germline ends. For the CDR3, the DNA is TGTGCCAGAAGCTCTCGAGGGGGGGCTACTAACTATGGCTACACCTTC. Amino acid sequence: CARSSRGGATNYGYTF.

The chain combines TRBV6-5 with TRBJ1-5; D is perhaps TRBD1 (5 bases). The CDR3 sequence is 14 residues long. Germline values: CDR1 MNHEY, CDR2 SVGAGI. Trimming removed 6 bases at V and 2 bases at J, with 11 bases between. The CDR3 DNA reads TGTGCCAGCAGGCGGGGCCCTCGCAATCAGCCCCAGCATTTT. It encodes CASRRGPRNQPQHF.

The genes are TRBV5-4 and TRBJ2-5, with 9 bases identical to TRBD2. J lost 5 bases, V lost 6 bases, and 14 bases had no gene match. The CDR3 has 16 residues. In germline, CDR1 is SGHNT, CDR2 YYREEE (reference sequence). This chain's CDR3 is CASKLGGGAGDETQYF. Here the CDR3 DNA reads TGTGCCAGCAAGTTAGGCGGGGGGGCCGGGGATGAGACCCAGTACTTC.

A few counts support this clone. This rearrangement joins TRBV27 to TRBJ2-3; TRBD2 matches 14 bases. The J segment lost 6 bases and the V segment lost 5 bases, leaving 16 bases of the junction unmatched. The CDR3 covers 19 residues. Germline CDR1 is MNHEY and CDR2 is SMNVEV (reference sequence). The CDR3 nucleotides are TGTGCCAGCAGTCCCCAAGGGACTAGCGGGAGAAGTGGCAGGGATACGCAGTATTTT. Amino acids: CASSPQGTSGRSGRDTQYF.

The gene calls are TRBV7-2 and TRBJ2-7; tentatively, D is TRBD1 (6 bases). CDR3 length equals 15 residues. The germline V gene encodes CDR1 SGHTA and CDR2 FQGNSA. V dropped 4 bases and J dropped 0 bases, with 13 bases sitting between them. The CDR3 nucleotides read TGTGCCAGCAGCTCAAAGAGGGGGTTCTCCTACGAGCAGTACTTC. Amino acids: CASSSKRGFSYEQYF.

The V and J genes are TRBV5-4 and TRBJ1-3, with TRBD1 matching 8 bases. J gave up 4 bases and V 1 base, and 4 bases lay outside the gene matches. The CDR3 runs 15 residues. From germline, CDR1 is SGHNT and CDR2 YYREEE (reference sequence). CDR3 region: CASSLQGAVGNTIYF. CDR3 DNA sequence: TGTGCCAGCAGCTTGCAGGGGGCGGTGGGAAACACCATATATTTT.

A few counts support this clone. Here the CDR3 reads CASQGQETQYF. CDR3 bases: TGTGCCAGCCAGGGGCAAGAGACCCAGTACTTC. The genes are TRBV18 and TRBJ2-5, with a possible D match to TRBD1 (6 bases). V lost 8 bases to trimming and J lost 2 bases, with 6 bases between them. Germline values: CDR1 KGHSH, CDR2 LQKENI. CDR3 size: 11 residues.

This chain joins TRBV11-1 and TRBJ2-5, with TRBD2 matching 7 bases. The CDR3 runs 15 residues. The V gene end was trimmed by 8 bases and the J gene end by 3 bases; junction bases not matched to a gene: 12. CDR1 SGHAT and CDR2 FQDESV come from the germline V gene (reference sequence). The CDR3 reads CASGPNRLAEETQYF. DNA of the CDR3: TGTGCCAGCGGCCCTAATAGACTAGCTGAAGAGACCCAGTACTTC.

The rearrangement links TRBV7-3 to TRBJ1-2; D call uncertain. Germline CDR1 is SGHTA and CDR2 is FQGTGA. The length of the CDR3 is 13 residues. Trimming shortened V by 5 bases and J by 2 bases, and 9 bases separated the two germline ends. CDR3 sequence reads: CASSPHTNYGYTF. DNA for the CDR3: TGTGCCAGCAGCCCCCACACAAACTATGGCTACACCTTC.

CDR3 region: CASSLGGHTYEQYF. CDR3 in DNA: TGTGCCAGCAGTTTGGGGGGGCATACCTACGAGCAGTACTTC. The V gene is TRBV27, the J gene TRBJ2-5; tentatively, D is TRBD2 (7 bases). The better agreement between TRBJ2-7 and the DNA end casts doubt on the J call. The CDR3 is 14 amino acids. Germline CDR1 MNHEY, CDR2 SMNVEV (reference sequence).

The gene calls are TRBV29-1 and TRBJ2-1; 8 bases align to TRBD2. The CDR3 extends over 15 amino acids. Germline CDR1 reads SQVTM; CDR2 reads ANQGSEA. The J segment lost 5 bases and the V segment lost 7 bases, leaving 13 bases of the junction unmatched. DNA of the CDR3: TGCAGCGCCGGCCGGGGGGGGACGGCCGACAATGAGCAGTTCTTC. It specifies CSAGRGGTADNEQFF.

In DNA form, the CDR3 reads TGTGCCAGCAGCTTGGACAGGGGTGGTGAAAAACTGTTTTTT. Translation gives CASSLDRGGEKLFF. V and J are TRBV9 and TRBJ1-4, with TRBD1 matching 9 bases. Germline trimming cut 4 bases from V and 7 bases from J; bases unmatched to any gene: 5. From germline, CDR1 is SGDLS and CDR2 YYNGEE. The CDR3 runs 14 residues.

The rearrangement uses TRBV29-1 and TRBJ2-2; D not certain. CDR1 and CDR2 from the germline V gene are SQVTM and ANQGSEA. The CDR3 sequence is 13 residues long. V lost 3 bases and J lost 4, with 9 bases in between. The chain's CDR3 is CSVEGPVTGELFF. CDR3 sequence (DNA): TGCAGCGTTGAGGGCCCGGTCACCGGGGAGCTGTTTTTT.

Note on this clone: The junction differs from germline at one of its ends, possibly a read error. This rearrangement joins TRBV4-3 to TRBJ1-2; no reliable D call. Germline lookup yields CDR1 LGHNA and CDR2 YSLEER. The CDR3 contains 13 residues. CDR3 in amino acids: CTSSLRANYGYTF. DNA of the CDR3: TGCACCAGCAGCCTGCGGGCCAACTATGGCTACACCTTC.

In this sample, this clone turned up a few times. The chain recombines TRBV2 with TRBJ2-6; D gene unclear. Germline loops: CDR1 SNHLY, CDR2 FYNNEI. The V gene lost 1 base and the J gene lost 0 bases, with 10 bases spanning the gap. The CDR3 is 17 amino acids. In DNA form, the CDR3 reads TGTGCCAGCAGTGAAGAACAGCACTTCTCTGGGGCCAACGTCCTGACTTTC. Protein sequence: CASSEEQHFSGANVLTF.

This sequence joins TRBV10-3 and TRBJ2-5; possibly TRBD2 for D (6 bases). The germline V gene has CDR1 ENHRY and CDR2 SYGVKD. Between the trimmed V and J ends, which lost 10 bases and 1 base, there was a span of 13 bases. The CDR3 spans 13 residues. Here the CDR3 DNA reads TGTGCCACCACGGGAGCCACCCAAGAGACCCAGTACTTC. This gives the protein CATTGATQETQYF.

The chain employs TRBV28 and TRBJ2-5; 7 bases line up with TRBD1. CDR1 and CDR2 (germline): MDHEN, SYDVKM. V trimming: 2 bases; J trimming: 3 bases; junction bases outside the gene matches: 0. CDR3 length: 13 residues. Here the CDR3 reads CASSLGQEETQYF. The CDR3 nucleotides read TGTGCCAGCAGTTTAGGACAGGAAGAGACCCAGTACTTC.

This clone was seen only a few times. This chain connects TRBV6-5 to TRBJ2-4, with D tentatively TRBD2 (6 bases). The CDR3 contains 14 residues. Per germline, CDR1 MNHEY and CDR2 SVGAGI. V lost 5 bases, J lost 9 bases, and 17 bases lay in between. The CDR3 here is CASSRRGSGGIQYF. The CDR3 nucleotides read TGTGCCAGCAGTCGCCGGGGGTCCGGCGGCATTCAGTACTTC.